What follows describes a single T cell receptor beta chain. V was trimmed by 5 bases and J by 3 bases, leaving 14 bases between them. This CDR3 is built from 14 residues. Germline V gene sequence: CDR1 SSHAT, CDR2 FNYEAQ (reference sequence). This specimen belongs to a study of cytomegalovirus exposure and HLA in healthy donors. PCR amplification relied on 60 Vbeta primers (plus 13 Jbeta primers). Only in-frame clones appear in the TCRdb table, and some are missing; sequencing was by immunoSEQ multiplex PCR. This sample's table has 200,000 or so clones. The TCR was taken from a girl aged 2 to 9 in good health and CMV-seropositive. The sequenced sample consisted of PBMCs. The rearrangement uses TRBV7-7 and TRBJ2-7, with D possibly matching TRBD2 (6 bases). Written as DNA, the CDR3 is TGTGCCAGCAGCCCCGGGACTGGGTTCTACGAGCAGTACTTC. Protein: CASSPGTGFYEQYF.